The 13 T cell receptor beta chains given below trace back to one sample, sequenced in a study of blood T cells in healthy people across ages. Primed by a sample-barcoded 5' primer and a J-beta primer mix, a second PCR proceeded for about 6 to 12 cycles. MiXCR was run by TCRdb on the 5' RACE reads, yielding one entry per CDR3 protein. The sample consists of about 680,000 distinct CDR3 sequences, 49% of them appearing once. Specimen: blood. These receptors were taken from a woman in her sixties in good health.

Comments on this clonotype: Given a much more abundant clone one base away, this may be a read error. V gene TRBV5-6 combines with J gene TRBJ1-4; D perhaps matches TRBD1 (5 bases). The CDR3 totals 13 residues. Germline CDR1 and CDR2: SGHDT and YYEEEE. The CDR3 bases are TGTGTCAGCAACTACAGGCAAAATGAAAAACTGTTTTTT. Residues: CVSNYRQNEKLFF.

This clonotype was detected only a few times. V gene TRBV6-6 combines with J gene TRBJ2-7; 9 nucleotides align to TRBD2. From germline, CDR1 is MNHNY and CDR2 SVGAGI (reference sequence). The V segment lost 6 bases and the J segment 0 bases; nucleotides outside the gene matches: 6. This CDR3 has 15 residues. The CDR3 coding sequence is TGTGCCAGCAGCGACGGACTAGCGAACTCCTACGAGCAGTACTTC. It encodes CASSDGLANSYEQYF.

The chain recombines TRBV21-1 with TRBJ2-7; TRBD1 is taken as the D call from the table, unchecked against the DNA. TRBV21-1 is an annotated pseudogene. This CDR3 contains 17 residues. As DNA, the CDR3 is TGTGCCAGCAGCAAAGGAAAGGCATGGATCGGAGGGGGCGAGCAGTACTTC. Translating it yields CASSKGKAWIGGGEQYF.

The rearrangement links TRBV12-3 or TRBV12-4 to TRBJ2-5; D possibly uses TRBD1 or TRBD2 (5 bases each). The J call could be wrong; TRBJ2-7 is a better fit for the DNA end. This CDR3 spans 15 amino acids. The chain's CDR3 is CASSSPGTKNYEQYF. As DNA, the CDR3 is TGTGCCAGCAGTTCTCCCGGGACGAAAAACTACGAGCAGTACTTC.

The rearrangement joins TRBV7-9 to TRBJ2-4, with 8 bases that match TRBD2. The J call is uncertain, as TRBJ2-7 better fits the DNA end. The CDR3 sequence is 15 residues long. CDR1 is SEHNR and CDR2 is FQNEAQ in the germline V gene (reference sequence). This chain's CDR3 is CASSHGRADPYEQYF. The CDR3 DNA is TGTGCCAGCAGCCACGGGAGGGCTGACCCCTACGAGCAGTACTTC.

The V and J genes are TRBV12-3 or TRBV12-4 and TRBJ1-4, with D perhaps matching TRBD1 (6 bases). V lost 4 bases and J 8 bases, leaving 14 bases between the germline ends. This CDR3 contains 14 residues. As DNA, the CDR3 is TGTGCCAGCAGTTCACAGGGTCTCCGGGAAAAACTGTTTTTT. Residues: CASSSQGLREKLFF.

The V and J genes are TRBV28 and TRBJ2-1; 15 nucleotides agree with TRBD2. Losses at the gene ends were 5 bases for V and 3 bases for J; bases not matched to a gene: 8. CDR3 length: 18 residues. From germline, CDR1 is MDHEN and CDR2 SYDVKM. This CDR3 reads CASSLRGLAGGNYNEQFF. In DNA, the CDR3 is TGTGCCAGCAGTCTACGGGGACTAGCGGGAGGAAACTACAATGAGCAGTTCTTC.

This clonotype was detected only once. The chain uses TRBV20-1 and TRBJ2-2, with D hard to call. Germline CDR1 DFQATT, CDR2 SNEGSKA (reference sequence). Trimming removed 7 bases from V and 1 base from J, with 13 bases in between. CDR3 length: 14 residues. CDR3 loop: CSVRWLGNTGELFF. CDR3 DNA: TGCAGTGTCAGATGGCTCGGGAACACCGGGGAGCTGTTTTTT.

This chain joins TRBV3-1 and TRBJ2-1; tentative D call: TRBD2 (6 bases). CDR1 is LGHDT and CDR2 is YNNKEL in the germline V gene (reference sequence). The ends were cut back, 5 bases at V and 4 bases at J, with 18 bases in the middle. The CDR3 covers 16 residues. CDR3 protein: CASSSLAGTLYNEQFF. CDR3 bases: TGTGCCAGCAGCTCCCTTGCGGGGACCCTTTACAATGAGCAGTTCTTC.

The V and J genes are TRBV5-5 and TRBJ1-6; possibly TRBD1 for D (6 bases). Germline-derived CDR1 and CDR2 are SGHKS and YYEKEE (reference sequence). V was pared by 4 bases and J by 5 bases, with 19 bases between. This CDR3 has 17 amino acids. The CDR3 DNA is TGTGCCAGCAGCATGCTGACAGGAGTCGGGCATAATTCACCCCTCCACTTT. The encoded protein is CASSMLTGVGHNSPLHF.

The chain links TRBV5-1 to TRBJ2-3; 11 bases fit TRBD2. CDR3 length equals 16 residues. Germline V CDR1 and CDR2: SGHRS, YFSETQ. Germline trimming cut 6 bases from V and 6 bases from J; bases unmatched to any gene: 12. The DNA of the CDR3 is TGCGCCAGCACCACCGGGCCGGTAGCGGGAGGGGATACGCAGTATTTT. Protein sequence: CASTTGPVAGGDTQYF.

Details on this clonotype: A much larger clone lies a single base off, so this may be a read error. The chain recombines TRBV7-8 with TRBJ2-5, with no clear D. CDR3 size: 12 residues. From germline, CDR1 is SGHVS and CDR2 FQNEAQ. The CDR3 region is CARSFNQETQYF. DNA of the CDR3: TGTGCCCGCAGCTTTAATCAAGAGACCCAGTACTTC.

The chain uses TRBV10-3 and TRBJ1-1; the D gene is possibly TRBD1 (6 bases). The V gene lost 3 bases and the J gene lost 6 bases, with 17 bases spanning the gap. The length of the CDR3 is 15 residues. Per the germline V gene, CDR1 is ENHRY and CDR2 is SYGVKD. CDR3: CAISEAGVSIAEAFF. CDR3 in DNA: TGTGCCATCAGTGAAGCAGGGGTATCGATCGCTGAAGCTTTCTTT.